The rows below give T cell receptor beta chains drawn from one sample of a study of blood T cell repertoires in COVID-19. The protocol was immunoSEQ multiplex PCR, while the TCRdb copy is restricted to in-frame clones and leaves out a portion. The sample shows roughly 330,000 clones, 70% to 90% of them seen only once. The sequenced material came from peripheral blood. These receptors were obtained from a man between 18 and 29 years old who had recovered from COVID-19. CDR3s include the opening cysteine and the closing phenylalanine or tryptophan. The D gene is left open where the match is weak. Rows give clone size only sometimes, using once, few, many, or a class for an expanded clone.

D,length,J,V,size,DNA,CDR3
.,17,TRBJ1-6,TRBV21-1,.,TGTGCCAGCAGCAAAAGGTGGGGGGGGATAACCAATTCACCCCTCCACTTT,CASSKRWGGITNSPLHF
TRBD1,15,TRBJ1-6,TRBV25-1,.,TGTGCCAGCAGTATGACCGGGACAGGTGGTTCACCCCTCCACTTT,CASSMTGTGGSPLHF
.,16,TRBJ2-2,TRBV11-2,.,TGTGCCAGCAGCTTGGGGGGATTCCAGGGAATCGGGGAGCTGTTTTTT,CASSLGGFQGIGELFF
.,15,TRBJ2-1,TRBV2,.,TGTGCCAGCAGTCTTGGCGGGAACTCCTACAATGAGCAGTTCTTC,CASSLGGNSYNEQFF
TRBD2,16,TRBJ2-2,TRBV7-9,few,TGTGCCAGCAGCTCAAGAGCGGGAGAGAGCACCGGGGAGCTGTTTTTT,CASSSRAGESTGELFF
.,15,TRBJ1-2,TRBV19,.,TGTGCCAGTATAACCACGTCTACCGCGAACTATGGCTACACCTTC,CASITTSTANYGYTF
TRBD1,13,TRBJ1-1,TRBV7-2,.,TGTGCCAGCAGCTGGAGACAGGGGGAAAAAGCTTTCTTT,CASSWRQGEKAFF
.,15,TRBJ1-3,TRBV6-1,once,TGTGCCAGCAGTGAAGGGGGGGGGACAGGAAACACCATATATTTT,CASSEGGGTGNTIYF
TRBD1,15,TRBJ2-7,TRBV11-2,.,TGTGCCAGCAGCCCCCGACAGGGGGCCTCCTACGAGCAGTACTTC,CASSPRQGASYEQYF
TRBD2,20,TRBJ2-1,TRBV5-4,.,TGTGCCAGCAGCTCCAAAACTAGCGGGATTGTACTGAGCTCCTACAATGAGCAGTTCTTC,CASSSKTSGIVLSSYNEQFF
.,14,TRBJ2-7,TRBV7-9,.,TGTGCCAGCAGCCTGACTACCGGGGCCTACGAGCAGTACTTC,CASSLTTGAYEQYF
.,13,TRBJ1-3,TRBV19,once,TGTGCCACCAGACTGCGCTCTGGAAACACCATATATTTT,CATRLRSGNTIYF
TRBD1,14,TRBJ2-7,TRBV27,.,TGTGCCAGCAGTTTAGGGACAGGGTATGAAGAGCAGTACTTC,CASSLGTGYEEQYF
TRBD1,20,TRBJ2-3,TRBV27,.,TGTGCCAGCATTCAACGGGACAGGGTAGGGTACGGGACTAGCACAGATACGCAGTATTTT,CASIQRDRVGYGTSTDTQYF
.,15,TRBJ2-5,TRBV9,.,TGTGCCAGCAGCGTAGAAGAGTGGGCATGGGAGACCCAGTACTTC,CASSVEEWAWETQYF
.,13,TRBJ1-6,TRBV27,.,TGTGCCAGCAGTTGGGGCAAAAATTCACCCCTCCACTTT,CASSWGKNSPLHF
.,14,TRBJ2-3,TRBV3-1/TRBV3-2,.,TGTGCCAGCAGCCAAGTACAACACACAGATACGCAGTATTTT,CASSQVQHTDTQYF
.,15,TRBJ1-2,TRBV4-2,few,TGTGCCAGCAGCCACGAGAAAGGGGGGGCGAGTGGCTACACCTTC,CASSHEKGGASGYTF
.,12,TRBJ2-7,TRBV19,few,TGTGCCAGTAGTCCGCTGCCCGGCGAGCAGTACTTC,CASSPLPGEQYF
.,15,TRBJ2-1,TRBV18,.,TGTGCCAGCTCACCAAGGCAGGGAAAATACAATGAGCAGTTCTTC,CASSPRQGKYNEQFF
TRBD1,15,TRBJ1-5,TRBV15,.,TGTGCCACCAGCATCGGACAGGGGATCGGTCAGCCCCAGCATTTT,CATSIGQGIGQPQHF
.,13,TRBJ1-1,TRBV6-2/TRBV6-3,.,TGTGCCAGCAGTTACTCGCGGCAGACTGAAGCTTTCTTT,CASSYSRQTEAFF
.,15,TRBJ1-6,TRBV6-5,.,TGTGCCAGCAGTTACCGAGCTGGGGAGGGATCACCCCTCCACTTT,CASSYRAGEGSPLHF
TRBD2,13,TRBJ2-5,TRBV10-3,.,TGTGCCATCAGTGCTAGCGGGGGGGAGACCCAGTACTTC,CAISASGGETQYF
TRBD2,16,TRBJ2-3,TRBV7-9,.,TGTGCCAGCAGCTTGGAAATTAGCGGGAGCACAGATACGCAGTATTTT,CASSLEISGSTDTQYF
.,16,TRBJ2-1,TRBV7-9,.,TGTGCCAGCAGTTATGGGGCCCTCGTGGATCCCGGTAGGCAGTTCTTC,CASSYGALVDPGRQFF
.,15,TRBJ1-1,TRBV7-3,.,TGTGCCAGCAGCTTAAGTCGGGGCGGGGATGAGAAAGCTTTCTTT,CASSLSRGGDEKAFF
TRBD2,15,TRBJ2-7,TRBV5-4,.,TGTGCCAGCAGCTTGGTGGGGACTAGCGGGTACGAGCAGTACTTC,CASSLVGTSGYEQYF
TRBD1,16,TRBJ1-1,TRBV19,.,TGTGCCAGTAGTATAGTGGGGACAGGAGTGAACACTGAAGCTTTCTTT,CASSIVGTGVNTEAFF
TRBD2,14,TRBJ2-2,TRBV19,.,TGTGCCAGTAGTATAGGCGGGGGCACCGGGGAGCTGTTTTTT,CASSIGGGTGELFF
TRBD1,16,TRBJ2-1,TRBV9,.,TGTGCCAGCAGCCATCGACAGGGGGCGCGGGACAATGAGCAGTTCTTC,CASSHRQGARDNEQFF
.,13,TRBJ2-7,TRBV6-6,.,TGTGCCAGCGATAAAGGGGTGCACTACGAGCAGTACTTC,CASDKGVHYEQYF
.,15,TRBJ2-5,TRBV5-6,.,TGTGCCAGCAGCTTGGACGGGGAAGGTGAAGAGACCCAGTACTTC,CASSLDGEGEETQYF
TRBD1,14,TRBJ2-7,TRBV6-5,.,TGTGCCAGCAGTTCACAGGGGGACCACGACGAGCAGTACTTC,CASSSQGDHDEQYF
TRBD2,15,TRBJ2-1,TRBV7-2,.,TGTGCCAGCAGCTTAGTCAGCGGGGGGGCCGATGAGCAGTTCTTC,CASSLVSGGADEQFF
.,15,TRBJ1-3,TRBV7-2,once,TGTGCCAGCAGCTTCACTTCCGGGGGTGGAAACACCATATATTTT,CASSFTSGGGNTIYF
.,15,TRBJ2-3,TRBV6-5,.,TGTGCCAGCAGTTACTCGGAGGCCCACACAGATACGCAGTATTTT,CASSYSEAHTDTQYF
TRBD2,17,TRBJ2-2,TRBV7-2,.,TGTGCCAGCAGCTTAGGAGCGGGAGTATTTAACACCGGGGAGCTGTTTTTT,CASSLGAGVFNTGELFF
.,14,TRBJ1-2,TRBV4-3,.,TGCGCCAGCAGCCGGGACACAGGACCCTATGGCTACACCTTC,CASSRDTGPYGYTF
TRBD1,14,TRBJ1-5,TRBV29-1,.,TGCAGCGTTGAGGGACAGGGTGAGAATCAGCCCCAGCATTTT,CSVEGQGENQPQHF
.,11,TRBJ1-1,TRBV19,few,TGTGCCAGTACCTTCGACTCCCGAGCTTTCTTT,CASTFDSRAFF
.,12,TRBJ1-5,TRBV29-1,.,TGCAGCGTTAAGGTAGGGGATCAGCCCCAGCATTTT,CSVKVGDQPQHF
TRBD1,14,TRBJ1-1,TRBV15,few,TGTGCCACCAGCATAGACAGGGGGAACACTGAAGCTTTCTTT,CATSIDRGNTEAFF
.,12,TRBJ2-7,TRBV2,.,TGTGCCAGCAGTCGGGACTCGTACGAGCAGTACTTC,CASSRDSYEQYF
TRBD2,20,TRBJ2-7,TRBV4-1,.,TGCGCCAGCAGCCAAGAAGCGGTTCTAGCGGGAGAGGGGTACGCCTACGAGCAGTACTTC,CASSQEAVLAGEGYAYEQYF
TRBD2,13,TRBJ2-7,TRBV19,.,TGTGCCAGTGCCGGGACTAGCGGATACGAGCAGTACTTC,CASAGTSGYEQYF
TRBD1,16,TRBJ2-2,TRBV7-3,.,TGTGCCAGCAGCTTGGGCAACAGGGGTAACACCGGGGAGCTGTTTTTT,CASSLGNRGNTGELFF
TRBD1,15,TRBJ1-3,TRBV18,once,TGTGCCAGCTCACCTCCCCGACAGGGATGGGACACCATATATTTT,CASSPPRQGWDTIYF
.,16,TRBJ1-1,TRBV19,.,TGTGCCAGTAGTATTGTAGAAGATCTTCCTACCACTGAAGCTTTCTTT,CASSIVEDLPTTEAFF
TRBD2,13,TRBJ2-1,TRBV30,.,TGTGCCTGGACCGGCGGGAGCTACAATGAGCAGTTCTTC,CAWTGGSYNEQFF
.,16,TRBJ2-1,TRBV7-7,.,TGTGCCAGCAGCGCACGGGTCCTCAGCTCCTACAATGAGCAGTTCTTC,CASSARVLSSYNEQFF
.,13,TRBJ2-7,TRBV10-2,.,TGCGCCAGCAACCCAGGAGGGTTGTACGAGCAGTACTTC,CASNPGGLYEQYF
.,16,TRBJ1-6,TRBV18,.,TGTGCCAAAAACCGCGTAGGGAGCTCCTATAATTCACCCCTCCACTTT,CAKNRVGSSYNSPLHF
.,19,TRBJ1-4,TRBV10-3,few,TGTGCCATCAGTGAGTCCCCGCTCAGGGCTGGACAGTTGAGTGAAAAACTGTTTTTT,CAISESPLRAGQLSEKLFF
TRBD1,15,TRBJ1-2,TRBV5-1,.,TGCGCCAGCAGCTTGACAGGGGTCGGAAACTATGGCTACACCTTC,CASSLTGVGNYGYTF
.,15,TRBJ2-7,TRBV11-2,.,TGTGCCAGCAGCTTATCGGGGTTCCTTAGGGACGAGCAGTACTTC,CASSLSGFLRDEQYF
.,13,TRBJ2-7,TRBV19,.,TGTGCCAGTAGTATTTCCAGGGTTCACGAGCAGTACTTC,CASSISRVHEQYF
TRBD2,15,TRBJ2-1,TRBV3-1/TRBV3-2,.,TGTGCCAGCAGTCAGCGGGGAACAATGGGAAATGAGCAGTTCTTC,CASSQRGTMGNEQFF
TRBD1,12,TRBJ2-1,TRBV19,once,TGTGCCACGGGACAGACTTACAATGAGCAGTTCTTC,CATGQTYNEQFF
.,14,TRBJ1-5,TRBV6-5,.,TGTGCCAGCAGTTTCTTGGGGCTCGGACAGCCCCAGCATTTT,CASSFLGLGQPQHF